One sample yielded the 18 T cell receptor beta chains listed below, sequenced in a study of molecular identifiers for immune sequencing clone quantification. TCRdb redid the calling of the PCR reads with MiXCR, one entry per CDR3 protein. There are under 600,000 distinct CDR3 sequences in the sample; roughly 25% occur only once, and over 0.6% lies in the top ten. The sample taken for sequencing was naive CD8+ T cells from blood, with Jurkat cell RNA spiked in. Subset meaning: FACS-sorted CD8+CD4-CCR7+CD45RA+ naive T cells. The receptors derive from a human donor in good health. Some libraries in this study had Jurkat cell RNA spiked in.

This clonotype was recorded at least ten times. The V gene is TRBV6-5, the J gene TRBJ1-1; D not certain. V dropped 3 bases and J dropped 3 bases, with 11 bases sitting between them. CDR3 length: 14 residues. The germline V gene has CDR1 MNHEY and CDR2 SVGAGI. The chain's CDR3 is CASSYTFSDTEAFF. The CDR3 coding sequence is TGTGCCAGCAGTTATACGTTTTCGGACACTGAAGCTTTCTTT.

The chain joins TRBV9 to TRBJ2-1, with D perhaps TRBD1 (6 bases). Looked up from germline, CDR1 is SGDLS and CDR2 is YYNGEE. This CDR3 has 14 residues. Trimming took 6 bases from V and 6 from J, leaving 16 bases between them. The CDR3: CASNGPGHRNEQFF. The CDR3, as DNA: TGTGCCAGCAACGGACCGGGACACCGCAATGAGCAGTTCTTC.

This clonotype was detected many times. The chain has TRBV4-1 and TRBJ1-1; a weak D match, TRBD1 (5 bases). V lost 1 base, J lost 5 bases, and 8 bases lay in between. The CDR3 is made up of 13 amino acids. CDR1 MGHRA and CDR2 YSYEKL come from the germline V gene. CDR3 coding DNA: TGCGCCAGCAGCCAAGTCGGGGCGACTGAAGCTTTCTTT. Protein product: CASSQVGATEAFF.

This chain's CDR3 is CASSLAGGPYAQETQYF. The CDR3 nucleotides are TGTGCCAGCAGTTTGGCGGGGGGGCCGTATGCCCAAGAGACCCAGTACTTC. This sequence joins TRBV6-6 and TRBJ2-5, with 9 bases matching TRBD2. Per germline, CDR1 MNHNY and CDR2 SVGAGI (reference sequence). The V segment lost 4 bases and the J segment 1 base; nucleotides outside the gene matches: 10. This CDR3 is 17 amino acids long.

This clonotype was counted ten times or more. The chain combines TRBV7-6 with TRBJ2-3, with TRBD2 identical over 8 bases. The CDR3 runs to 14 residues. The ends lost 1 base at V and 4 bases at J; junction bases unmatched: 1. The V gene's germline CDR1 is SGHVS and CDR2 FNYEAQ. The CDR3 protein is CASSLVGLADTQYF. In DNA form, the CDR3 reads TGTGCCAGCAGCTTAGTGGGACTAGCAGATACGCAGTATTTT.

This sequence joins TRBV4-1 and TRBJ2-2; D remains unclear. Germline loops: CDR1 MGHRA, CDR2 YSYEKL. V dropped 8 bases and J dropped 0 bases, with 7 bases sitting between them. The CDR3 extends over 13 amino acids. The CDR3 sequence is CASGWTNTGELFF. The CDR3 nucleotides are TGCGCCAGCGGCTGGACGAACACCGGGGAGCTGTTTTTT.

The CDR3: CASSLLTGNQETQYF. Here the CDR3 DNA reads TGTGCCAGCAGTTTGTTAACGGGAAACCAAGAGACCCAGTACTTC. The V and J genes are TRBV28 and TRBJ2-5, with a possible D match to TRBD2 (5 bases). V was shortened by 3 bases and J by 0 bases, with 11 bases between the two germline ends. CDR1 and CDR2 (germline): MDHEN, SYDVKM. The CDR3 has 15 residues.

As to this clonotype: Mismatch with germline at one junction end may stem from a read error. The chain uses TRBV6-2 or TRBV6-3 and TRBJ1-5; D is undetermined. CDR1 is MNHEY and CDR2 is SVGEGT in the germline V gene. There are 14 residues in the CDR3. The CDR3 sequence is CASSQQRSNQPPHF. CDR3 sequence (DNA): TGTGCCAGCAGCCAACAGCGCTCCAATCAGCCCCCGCATTTT.

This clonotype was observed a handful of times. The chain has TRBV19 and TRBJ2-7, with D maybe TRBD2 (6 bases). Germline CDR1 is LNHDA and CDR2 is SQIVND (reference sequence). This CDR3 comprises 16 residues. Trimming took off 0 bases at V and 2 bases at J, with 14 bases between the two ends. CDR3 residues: CASSIDPASVPYEQYF. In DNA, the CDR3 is TGTGCCAGTAGTATAGATCCGGCTAGCGTTCCCTACGAGCAGTACTTC.

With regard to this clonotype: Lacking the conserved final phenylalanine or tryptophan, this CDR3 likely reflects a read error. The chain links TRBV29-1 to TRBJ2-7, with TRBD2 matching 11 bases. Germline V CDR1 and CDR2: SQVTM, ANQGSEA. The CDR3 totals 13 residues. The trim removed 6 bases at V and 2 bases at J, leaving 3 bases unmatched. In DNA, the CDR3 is TGCAGCGTGGGACTAGCGGATACCTACGAGCAGTACCTC. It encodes CSVGLADTYEQYL.

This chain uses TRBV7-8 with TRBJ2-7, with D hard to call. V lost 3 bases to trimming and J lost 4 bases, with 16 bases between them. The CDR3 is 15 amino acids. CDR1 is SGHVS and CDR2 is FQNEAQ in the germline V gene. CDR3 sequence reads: CASSFPGFANYEQYF. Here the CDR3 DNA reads TGTGCCAGCAGCTTTCCCGGCTTTGCGAATTACGAGCAGTACTTC.

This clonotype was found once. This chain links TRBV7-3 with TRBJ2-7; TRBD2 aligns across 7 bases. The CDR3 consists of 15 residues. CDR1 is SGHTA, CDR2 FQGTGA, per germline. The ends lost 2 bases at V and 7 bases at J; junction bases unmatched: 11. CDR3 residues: CASSLVGGSSGEQYF. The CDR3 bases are TGTGCCAGCAGCTTAGTCGGCGGGAGTTCGGGGGAGCAGTACTTC.

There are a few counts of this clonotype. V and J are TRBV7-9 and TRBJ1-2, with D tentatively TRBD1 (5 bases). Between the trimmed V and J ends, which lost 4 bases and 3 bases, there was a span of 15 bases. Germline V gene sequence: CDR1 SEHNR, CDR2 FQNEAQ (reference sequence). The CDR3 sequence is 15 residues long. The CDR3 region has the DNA TGTGCCAGCAGCTCGTACGACAGTTTTGACTATGGCTACACCTTC. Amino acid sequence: CASSSYDSFDYGYTF.

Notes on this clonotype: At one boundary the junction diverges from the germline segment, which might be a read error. The chain's CDR3 is CASGGVGEEPQYF. The CDR3, as DNA: TGTGCCAGCGGGGGGGTGGGTGAAGAGCCCCAGTACTTC. This chain uses TRBV6-5 with TRBJ2-5; 7 bases are a match to TRBD2. Germline values: CDR1 MNHEY, CDR2 SVGAGI. This CDR3 is 13 amino acids long.

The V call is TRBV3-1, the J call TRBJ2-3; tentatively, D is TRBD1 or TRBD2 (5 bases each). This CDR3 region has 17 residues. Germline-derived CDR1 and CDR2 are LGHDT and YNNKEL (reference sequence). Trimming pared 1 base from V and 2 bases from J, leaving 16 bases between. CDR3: CASSQVPGPRPTDTQYF. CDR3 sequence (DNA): TGTGCCAGCAGCCAAGTGCCGGGGCCCCGGCCCACAGATACGCAGTATTTT.

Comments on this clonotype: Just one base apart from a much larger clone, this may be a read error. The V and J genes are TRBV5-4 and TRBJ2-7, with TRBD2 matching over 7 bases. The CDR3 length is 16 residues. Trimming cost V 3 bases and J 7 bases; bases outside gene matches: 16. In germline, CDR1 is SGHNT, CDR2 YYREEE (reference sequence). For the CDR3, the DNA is TGTGCCAGCAGCTCCCCTACTAGCGACTCCTACAATGAGCAGTACTTC. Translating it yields CASSSPTSDSYNEQYF.

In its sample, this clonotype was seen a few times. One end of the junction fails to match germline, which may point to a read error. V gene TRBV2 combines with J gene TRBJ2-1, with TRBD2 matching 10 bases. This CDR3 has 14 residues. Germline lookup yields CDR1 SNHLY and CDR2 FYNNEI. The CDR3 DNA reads TGTCCCAGCTGGCACCTAGCGGGGGTGCATGAGCAGTTCTTC. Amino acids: CPSWHLAGVHEQFF.

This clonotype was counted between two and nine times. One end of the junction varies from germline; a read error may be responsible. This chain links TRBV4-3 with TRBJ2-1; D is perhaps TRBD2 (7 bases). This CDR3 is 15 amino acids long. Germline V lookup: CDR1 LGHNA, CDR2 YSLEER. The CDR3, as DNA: TGCGCCAGCAGCCAAGGGCGGGGGCCGGGAAATGAGCAGATCTTC. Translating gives CASSQGRGPGNEQIF.